Below, 18 T cell receptor beta chains from the same sample are listed, as sequenced in a study of blood T cell repertoires in COVID-19. Libraries were prepared by immunoSEQ multiplex PCR; TCRdb keeps only in-frame clonotypes and omits some of them. The sample includes 270,000 or so clones, approximately 89% seen only once; the top ten take approximately 2.6%. Sequenced: PBMCs or T cells enriched from blood (not recorded which). Receptor source: a woman aged 18-29 years who had recovered from COVID-19.

The V gene is TRBV10-1, the J gene TRBJ2-7, with a weak D call TRBD2 (6 bases). Germline-derived CDR1 and CDR2 are WNHNN and SYGVQD (reference sequence). This CDR3 is built from 13 residues. The V end was cut by 8 bases, the J end by 0 bases, with 11 bases between. The CDR3: CASSRGSSYEQYF. CDR3 sequence (DNA): TGCGCCAGCTCTCGGGGGTCCTCCTACGAGCAGTACTTC.

The CDR3 DNA reads as TGTGCCAGCAGCGTAGTAGCGGGGGGCTACAATGAGCAGTTCTTC. Encoded protein: CASSVVAGGYNEQFF. The J gene is TRBJ2-1, the V gene TRBV9; 10 nucleotides match TRBD2. Per germline, CDR1 SGDLS and CDR2 YYNGEE. V lost 0 bases and J lost 3; bases outside the gene matches: 0. The CDR3 length is 15 residues. The whole variable domain, filled in from reference TRBV9 and TRBJ2-1, reads DSGVTQTPKHLITATGQRVTLRCSPRSGDLSVYWYQQSLDQGLQFLIQYYNGEERAKGNILERFSAQQFPDLHSELNLSSLELGDSALYFCASSVVAGGYNEQFFGPGTRLTVL.

J is TRBJ1-2 and V is TRBV5-1; possibly TRBD1 for D (5 bases). CDR3 length equals 15 residues. V gave up 2 bases and J gave up 0 bases, with 11 bases separating them. Germline CDR1 is SGHRS and CDR2 is YFSETQ. The CDR3 nucleotides are TGCGCCAGCAGCTTAACCCAAGGGGCTAACTATGGCTACACCTTC. It codes for CASSLTQGANYGYTF.

Notes on this clone: Germline is not matched at one junction end, which may reflect a read error. This rearrangement joins TRBV10-2 to TRBJ2-5; TRBD2 might be the D (6 bases). The CDR3 extends over 13 amino acids. Per germline, CDR1 WSHSY and CDR2 SAAADI. The CDR3 loop reads CPSSRLEAETQYF. The CDR3 DNA reads as TGCCCCAGCAGCCGACTAGAGGCAGAGACCCAGTACTTC.

As for this clone: It is unclear where the CDR3 begins or ends on the DNA, so no DNA is shown, and the CDR3 is as TCRdb lists it. CDR3 sequence: CASSFGPGGRQPQHF. The chain links TRBV5-8 to TRBJ1-5; whether TRBD1, the table's D call, matches the DNA was not checked. CDR1 is SGHTS, CDR2 YDEGEE, per germline. The CDR3 has 15 residues if both end residues are counted.

V and J are TRBV28 and TRBJ1-5, with 9 positions matching TRBD1. Trimming at V came to 5 bases and at J to 1 base, leaving 21 bases not matched to a gene. The CDR3 is made up of 21 amino acids. From germline, CDR1 is MDHEN and CDR2 SYDVKM. In DNA, the CDR3 is TGTGCCAGCAGTCCTAGTCCTGACATTGTGGGGACAGGGATGAGCAATCAGCCCCAGCATTTT. The encoded protein is CASSPSPDIVGTGMSNQPQHF. The full variable domain, its missing parts supplied by reference TRBV28 and TRBJ1-5, is DVKVTQSSRYLVKRTGEKVFLECVQDMDHENMFWYRQDPGLGLRLIYFSYDVKMKEKGDIPEGYSVSREKKERFSLILESASTNQTSMYLCASSPSPDIVGTGMSNQPQHFGDGTRLSIL.

With respect to this clone: A read error may explain this, as a much larger clone is one base away. This CDR3 is also generated by other DNA sequences in the sample. This chain joins TRBV11-3 and TRBJ1-1; D is undetermined. CDR3 size: 14 residues. Trimming took 3 bases from V and 4 from J, leaving 12 bases between them. Germline V lookup: CDR1 SGHNT, CDR2 YENEEA. CDR3 protein: CASSLGHSSTEAFF. CDR3 in DNA: TGTGCCAGCAGCTTGGGCCACTCATCCACTGAAGCTTTCTTT.

This clone appeared a few times. V and J are TRBV2 and TRBJ1-5; D remains unclear. The V end lost 4 bases, the J end lost 6 bases, and 13 bases lay between the germline ends. Germline V gene lookup returns CDR1 SNHLY and CDR2 FYNNEI. The CDR3 spans 14 residues. The CDR3 nucleotides read TGTGCCAGCAGTGGGGAGGGTTCGTTTCAGCCCCAGCATTTT. It specifies CASSGEGSFQPQHF.

The rearrangement uses TRBV12-5 and TRBJ2-2, with 7 nucleotides matching TRBD2. The CDR3 is made up of 17 amino acids. The V gene end was trimmed by 0 bases and the J gene end by 4 bases; junction bases not matched to a gene: 8. Germline CDR1 is LGHNT and CDR2 is FRNRAP. The CDR3 DNA is TGTGCTAGTGGTTTGGTACTCGGGAGGAGTGGCACCGGGGAGCTGTTTTTT. It codes for CASGLVLGRSGTGELFF. The full variable domain, with the rest looked up from reference TRBV12-5 and TRBJ2-2, is DARVTQTPRHKVTEMGQEVTMRCQPILGHNTVFWYRQTMMQGLELLAYFRNRAPLDDSGMPKDRFSAEMPDATLATLKIQPSEPRDSAVYFCASGLVLGRSGTGELFFGEGSRLTVL.

This chain uses TRBV6-6 with TRBJ1-5, with D hard to call. Trimming cost V 6 bases and J 2 bases, with 14 bases left between them. This CDR3 is built from 15 residues. The germline CDR1 and CDR2 sequences are MNHNY and SVGAGI (reference sequence). The DNA of the CDR3 is TGTGCCAGCAGGAGCGGGGTATCCGGCAATCAGCCCCAGCATTTT. It codes for CASRSGVSGNQPQHF.

This clone was recorded only once. The rearrangement uses TRBV27 and TRBJ2-3; a weak D match, TRBD2 (5 bases). From germline, CDR1 is MNHEY and CDR2 SMNVEV (reference sequence). With 3 bases removed from V and 0 bases from J, the gap between germline ends came to 16 bases. CDR3 length equals 17 residues. CDR3 coding DNA: TGTGCCAGCAGTTTGCGGCAGCCTAGCCGGAGCACAGATACGCAGTATTTT. Translated: CASSLRQPSRSTDTQYF.

The rearrangement joins TRBV6-5 to TRBJ1-3; 7 bases are shared with TRBD1. Germline V gene data show CDR1 as MNHEY and CDR2 as SVGAGI. This CDR3 spans 16 amino acids. After removal of 0 bases from V and 2 bases from J, the junction contained 4 bases not matched to a gene. This CDR3 is CASSYSGGGPGNTIYF. In DNA form, the CDR3 reads TGTGCCAGCAGTTACTCAGGAGGGGGCCCTGGAAACACCATATATTTT.

V is TRBV28 and J is TRBJ1-1, with D perhaps matching TRBD1 (6 bases). Trimming took off 7 bases at V and 11 bases at J, with 14 bases between the two ends. Germline V CDR1 and CDR2: MDHEN, SYDVKM. The CDR3 has 11 amino acids. The CDR3 DNA reads as TGTGCCAGCACCGGGGGGCCGAAGGCTTTCTTT. Its protein is CASTGGPKAFF.

This clone has only one observation. This chain uses TRBV27 with TRBJ1-5; 11 bases match TRBD1. Germline loops: CDR1 MNHEY, CDR2 SMNVEV (reference sequence). The CDR3 is 17 amino acids. V shed 6 bases, J shed 4 bases, and the junction held 11 bases outside the gene matches. The chain's CDR3 is CASSSFRRDRGNQPQHF. The CDR3 DNA reads as TGTGCCAGCAGCTCCTTTCGTCGGGACAGGGGGAATCAGCCCCAGCATTTT.

The CDR3 spells CATSDASRPNTGELFF. CDR3 in DNA: TGTGCCACCAGTGATGCCTCCAGGCCTAACACCGGGGAGCTGTTTTTT. The chain carries TRBV24-1 and TRBJ2-2, with D hard to call. This CDR3 contains 16 residues. CDR1 is KGHDR and CDR2 is SFDVKD in the germline V gene. The V gene lost 3 bases and the J gene lost 2 bases, with 12 bases spanning the gap.

The CDR3 is CAWSVTVSNQPQHF. The CDR3, as DNA: TGTGCCTGGAGTGTTACGGTCAGCAATCAGCCCCAGCATTTT. J is TRBJ1-5 and V is TRBV30, with unresolved D. Germline V CDR1 and CDR2: GTSNPN, SVGIG (reference sequence). The CDR3 spans 14 residues. V shed 0 bases and J shed 1 base, with 7 bases lying between them. Variable domain in full (rest from reference TRBV30 and TRBJ1-5): SQTIHQWPATLVQPVGSPLSLECTVEGTSNPNLYWYRQAAGRGLQLLFYSVGIGQISSEVPQNLSASRPQDRQFILSSKKLLLSDSGFYLCAWSVTVSNQPQHFGDGTRLSIL.

The rearrangement joins TRBV19 to TRBJ2-1; 10 bases are a match to TRBD2. The germline V gene has CDR1 LNHDA and CDR2 SQIVND (reference sequence). The CDR3 spans 15 residues. V lost 6 bases to trimming and J lost 6 bases; unmatched junction nucleotides: 8. CDR3 in amino acids: CASSISSGSINEQFF. The CDR3 region has the DNA TGTGCCAGTAGCATCTCTAGCGGGAGCATCAATGAGCAGTTCTTC.

The J gene is TRBJ1-6, the V gene TRBV27; D is undetermined. CDR3 length: 15 residues. Trimming stripped 0 bases from V and 6 bases from J, with 9 bases between. Germline-derived CDR1 and CDR2 are MNHEY and SMNVEV (reference sequence). This chain's CDR3 is CASSLSNNPNSPLHF. CDR3 in DNA: TGTGCCAGCAGTTTATCGAACAACCCTAATTCACCCCTCCACTTT.